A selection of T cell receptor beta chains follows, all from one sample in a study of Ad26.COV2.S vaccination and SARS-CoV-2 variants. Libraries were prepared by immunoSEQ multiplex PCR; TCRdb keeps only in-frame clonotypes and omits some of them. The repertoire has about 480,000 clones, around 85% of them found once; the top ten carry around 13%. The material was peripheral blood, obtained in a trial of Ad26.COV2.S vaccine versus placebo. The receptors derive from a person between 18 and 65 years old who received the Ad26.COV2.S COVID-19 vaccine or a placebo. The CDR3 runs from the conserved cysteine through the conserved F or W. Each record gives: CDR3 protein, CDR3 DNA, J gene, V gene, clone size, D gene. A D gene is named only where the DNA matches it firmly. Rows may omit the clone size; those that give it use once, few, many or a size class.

cdr3_aa: CASSLALGAGDTQYF
cdr3_nt: TGCGCCAGCAGCTTGGCTTTGGGGGCCGGAGATACGCAGTATTTT
j_call: TRBJ2-3
v_call: TRBV5-1
clone_size: .
d_call: .

cdr3_aa: CASSMGHNTDTQYF
cdr3_nt: TGTGCCAGTAGTATGGGACATAACACAGATACGCAGTATTTT
j_call: TRBJ2-3
v_call: TRBV19
clone_size: .
d_call: .

cdr3_aa: CASSFAGGYDTQYF
cdr3_nt: TGCGCCAGCAGCTTTGCGGGAGGTTACGATACGCAGTATTTT
j_call: TRBJ2-3
v_call: TRBV5-1
clone_size: .
d_call: TRBD2

cdr3_aa: CASSTYRVAGELFF
cdr3_nt: TGTGCCAGTAGTACTTACAGGGTCGCCGGGGAGCTGTTTTTT
j_call: TRBJ2-2
v_call: TRBV19
clone_size: .
d_call: .

cdr3_aa: CASSPGTGRATEAFF
cdr3_nt: TGTGCCAGCAGCCCAGGGACAGGGAGGGCCACTGAAGCTTTCTTT
j_call: TRBJ1-1
v_call: TRBV9
clone_size: .
d_call: TRBD1

cdr3_aa: CASSPIETLYTEAFF
cdr3_nt: TGCGCCAGCAGCCCGATCGAGACCCTATACACTGAAGCTTTCTTT
j_call: TRBJ1-1
v_call: TRBV5-1
clone_size: .
d_call: .

cdr3_aa: CASSLGRLAGASYEQYF
cdr3_nt: TGCGCCAGCAGCTTGGGGCGACTAGCGGGAGCCTCCTACGAGCAGTACTTC
j_call: TRBJ2-7
v_call: TRBV5-1
clone_size: .
d_call: TRBD2

cdr3_aa: CASSQGPLSSYEQYF
cdr3_nt: TGTGCCAGCAGCCAAGGCCCCCTGAGCTCCTACGAGCAGTACTTC
j_call: TRBJ2-7
v_call: TRBV3-1/TRBV3-2
clone_size: .
d_call: .

cdr3_aa: CASSPGQGEEQYF
cdr3_nt: TGTGCCAGCAGCCCGGGACAGGGGGAAGAGCAGTACTTC
j_call: TRBJ2-7
v_call: TRBV2
clone_size: .
d_call: TRBD1

cdr3_aa: CASSQGASQYF
cdr3_nt: TGTGCCAGCAGTCAGGGGGCGTCGCAGTACTTC
j_call: TRBJ2-7
v_call: TRBV27
clone_size: .
d_call: TRBD1

cdr3_aa: CASSFDRGFYEQYF
cdr3_nt: TGTGCCAGCAGCTTCGACAGGGGGTTCTACGAGCAGTACTTC
j_call: TRBJ2-7
v_call: TRBV7-8
clone_size: few
d_call: TRBD1

cdr3_aa: CASSPRTTLYEQYF
cdr3_nt: TGTGCCAGCAGCCCGCGGACAACCCTGTACGAGCAGTACTTC
j_call: TRBJ2-7
v_call: TRBV9
clone_size: .
d_call: .

cdr3_aa: CASSIDRGRREQYF
cdr3_nt: TGTGCCAGCAGCATCGACAGGGGGCGGAGGGAGCAGTACTTC
j_call: TRBJ2-7
v_call: TRBV7-2
clone_size: once
d_call: TRBD1

cdr3_aa: CASSSDDSSYEQYF
cdr3_nt: TGTGCCAGCAGCTCCGACGACAGCTCCTACGAGCAGTACTTC
j_call: TRBJ2-7
v_call: TRBV9
clone_size: .
d_call: .

cdr3_aa: CAWSDGSWAFF
cdr3_nt: TGTGCCTGGAGTGATGGGTCGTGGGCTTTCTTT
j_call: TRBJ1-1
v_call: TRBV30
clone_size: .
d_call: .

cdr3_aa: CASSLGTTETQYF
cdr3_nt: TGTGCCAGCAGCTTAGGGACGACGGAGACCCAGTACTTC
j_call: TRBJ2-5
v_call: TRBV7-9
clone_size: .
d_call: .

cdr3_aa: CASSSGLAGFNEQFF
cdr3_nt: TGCGCCAGCAGCTCCGGACTAGCGGGTTTCAATGAGCAGTTCTTC
j_call: TRBJ2-1
v_call: TRBV5-1
clone_size: .
d_call: TRBD2

cdr3_aa: CASSFLQGNEQYF
cdr3_nt: TGTGCCAGCAGCTTTCTCCAGGGTAACGAGCAGTACTTC
j_call: TRBJ2-7
v_call: TRBV7-8
clone_size: .
d_call: .

cdr3_aa: CATQGVTADNSPLHF
cdr3_nt: TGTGCCACACAGGGGGTCACGGCCGATAATTCACCCCTCCACTTT
j_call: TRBJ1-6
v_call: TRBV6-5
clone_size: .
d_call: TRBD1

cdr3_aa: CASQGPENQPQHF
cdr3_nt: TGTGCCAGCCAGGGGCCGGAAAATCAGCCCCAGCATTTT
j_call: TRBJ1-5
v_call: TRBV28
clone_size: .
d_call: .

cdr3_aa: CASSPRIVWGTMNTEAFF
cdr3_nt: TGTGCCAGCAGTCCCCGTATCGTCTGGGGGACGATGAACACTGAAGCTTTCTTT
j_call: TRBJ1-1
v_call: TRBV6-6
clone_size: few
d_call: .

cdr3_aa: CASRPVGGLWRSYTF
cdr3_nt: TGTGCCAGCCGCCCCGTGGGGGGGCTCTGGAGGAGCTACACCTTC
j_call: TRBJ1-2
v_call: TRBV19
clone_size: once
d_call: .

cdr3_aa: CASSPVAQNTEAFF
cdr3_nt: TGTGCCAGCTCACCCGTGGCGCAGAACACTGAAGCTTTCTTT
j_call: TRBJ1-1
v_call: TRBV18
clone_size: few
d_call: .

cdr3_aa: CASTATNEKLFF
cdr3_nt: TGTGCCAGTACGGCAACTAATGAAAAACTGTTTTTT
j_call: TRBJ1-4
v_call: TRBV19
clone_size: .
d_call: .

cdr3_aa: CASSLIERPQHF
cdr3_nt: TGTGCCAGCAGCTTAATCGAAAGGCCCCAGCATTTT
j_call: TRBJ1-5
v_call: TRBV7-3
clone_size: .
d_call: .

cdr3_aa: CATSEGQGKTQYF
cdr3_nt: TGTGCCACCAGTGAGGGGCAGGGGAAGACCCAGTACTTC
j_call: TRBJ2-5
v_call: TRBV24-1
clone_size: .
d_call: .

cdr3_aa: CASSFIYQPQHF
cdr3_nt: TGTGCCAGCAGTTTCATCTATCAGCCCCAGCATTTT
j_call: TRBJ1-5
v_call: TRBV28
clone_size: .
d_call: .

cdr3_aa: CASSPLGREGETQYF
cdr3_nt: TGTGCCAGCAGTCCCCTGGGGCGGGAGGGGGAGACCCAGTACTTC
j_call: TRBJ2-5
v_call: TRBV27
clone_size: .
d_call: TRBD2

cdr3_aa: CASSPGRAKNIQYF
cdr3_nt: TGTGCCAGCTCACCGGGCCGAGCCAAAAACATTCAGTACTTC
j_call: TRBJ2-4
v_call: TRBV3-1/TRBV3-2
clone_size: once
d_call: .

cdr3_aa: CASSQTFHTQYF
cdr3_nt: TGTGCCAGCAGCCAAACCTTTCATACGCAGTATTTT
j_call: TRBJ2-3
v_call: TRBV14
clone_size: .
d_call: .

cdr3_aa: CASSFSGSTDTQYF
cdr3_nt: TGTGCCAGCAGCTTTAGCGGTAGCACAGATACGCAGTATTTT
j_call: TRBJ2-3
v_call: TRBV5-6
clone_size: .
d_call: .

cdr3_aa: CASSPREGGEQYF
cdr3_nt: TGTGCCAGCAGTCCCCGGGAGGGAGGGGAGCAGTACTTC
j_call: TRBJ2-7
v_call: TRBV12-3/TRBV12-4
clone_size: .
d_call: TRBD2

cdr3_aa: CASSESGSSWDEQFF
cdr3_nt: TGTGCCAGCAGTGAAAGCGGGAGTAGCTGGGATGAGCAGTTCTTC
j_call: TRBJ2-1
v_call: TRBV6-1
clone_size: .
d_call: TRBD2

cdr3_aa: CASSLGHLYGYTF
cdr3_nt: TGTGCCAGCAGCCTGGGACACCTCTATGGCTACACCTTC
j_call: TRBJ1-2
v_call: TRBV6-5
clone_size: .
d_call: .

cdr3_aa: CASSWKGGYEQYF
cdr3_nt: TGTGCCAGCAGCTGGAAGGGGGGCTACGAGCAGTACTTC
j_call: TRBJ2-7
v_call: TRBV7-2
clone_size: .
d_call: .

cdr3_aa: CASSLGGSTDTQYF
cdr3_nt: TGCGCCAGCAGCTTGGGCGGAAGCACAGATACGCAGTATTTT
j_call: TRBJ2-3
v_call: TRBV5-1
clone_size: once
d_call: .

cdr3_aa: CASKNRRDGSGYTF
cdr3_nt: TGTGCCAGTAAGAACCGAAGGGACGGGTCAGGCTACACCTTC
j_call: TRBJ1-2
v_call: TRBV7-2
clone_size: .
d_call: .

cdr3_aa: CASSQRQGSEAFF
cdr3_nt: TGTGCCAGCAGCCAAAGACAGGGATCTGAAGCTTTCTTT
j_call: TRBJ1-1
v_call: TRBV3-1/TRBV3-2
clone_size: .
d_call: TRBD1

cdr3_aa: CASSEIGGGSTEAFF
cdr3_nt: TGTGCCAGCAGTGAAATCGGGGGGGGAAGCACTGAAGCTTTCTTT
j_call: TRBJ1-1
v_call: TRBV6-1
clone_size: .
d_call: .

cdr3_aa: CASRTWADSNSPLHF
cdr3_nt: TGTGCCAGCCGCACCTGGGCCGACAGTAATTCACCCCTCCACTTT
j_call: TRBJ1-6
v_call: TRBV28
clone_size: .
d_call: .

cdr3_aa: CASSLGGRSYNSPLHF
cdr3_nt: TGTGCCAGCAGTTTGGGGGGACGCTCCTATAATTCACCCCTCCACTTT
j_call: TRBJ1-6
v_call: TRBV27
clone_size: once
d_call: .

cdr3_aa: CASSAYEQYF
cdr3_nt: TGTGCCAGCAGCGCCTACGAGCAGTACTTC
j_call: TRBJ2-7
v_call: TRBV2
clone_size: .
d_call: .

cdr3_aa: CASSVALETEAFF
cdr3_nt: TGTGCCAGCAGCGTAGCATTGGAGACTGAAGCTTTCTTT
j_call: TRBJ1-1
v_call: TRBV9
clone_size: .
d_call: .

cdr3_aa: CASSPGVEGRISGANVLTF
cdr3_nt: TGCGCCAGCAGCCCAGGGGTTGAGGGGCGCATATCTGGGGCCAACGTCCTGACTTTC
j_call: TRBJ2-6
v_call: TRBV4-1
clone_size: .
d_call: .

cdr3_aa: CASSLGHNEAFF
cdr3_nt: TGCGCCAGCAGCTTGGGTCACAATGAAGCTTTCTTT
j_call: TRBJ1-1
v_call: TRBV5-1
clone_size: .
d_call: .

cdr3_aa: CASSPKRETQYF
cdr3_nt: TGTGCCAGCTCCCCCAAGCGGGAGACCCAGTACTTC
j_call: TRBJ2-5
v_call: TRBV18
clone_size: .
d_call: .